This TCR beta chain is from a study of shared clonotypes between healthy human individuals. The assay used deep level. Here immunoSEQ multiplex PCR was the method, and the copy in TCRdb shows in-frame clones only, minus some. This sample has some 1 million clones, with around 76% found just once. Germline values: CDR1 MNHNS, CDR2 SASEGT. With V trimmed by 4 bases and J by 8 bases, 1 base remained unmatched. This CDR3 comprises 11 residues. This clone was found a few times. Its specificity is unknown. Naive CD45RA+ and memory CD45RA-negative subsets were split from CD4+ cells. General observations from the study: Shared clonotypes across all four donors exceeded non-shared ones in generation probability. About 5% of naive CD4 clonotypes were shared across a few donors.

The specimen was memory CD4+ T cells sorted from blood. The subset denotes: CD45RA-negative fraction. The chain employs TRBV6-1 and TRBJ1-2; 7 nucleotides match TRBD1. This receptor was taken from a man in his late teens or twenties in good health. This CDR3 is CASSGGGGYTF. CDR3 bases: TGTGCCAGCAGTGGAGGGGGCGGCTACACCTTC.